These T cell receptor beta chains were read from a single sample in a study of blood T cell repertoires in COVID-19. Some clones are missing from TCRdb's copy, which holds only in-frame ones; the method was immunoSEQ multiplex PCR. This table has about 24,000 clones, 81% appearing once. Sequenced: peripheral blood. The receptors derive from a man between 65 and 80 years old with acute or convalescent COVID-19. Each CDR3 is given with its conserved first and last residue. The D gene is left open where the match is weak. Only part of the rows carry a size: once, few, many, or a class if the clone is expanded.

abundance,d_gene,j_gene,v_gene,CDR3aa,CDR3nt
.,.,TRBJ1-2,TRBV5-1,CASSLRTGSQSGGYTF,TGCGCCAGCAGCTTACGAACCGGGAGCCAAAGCGGTGGCTACACCTTC
.,TRBD1,TRBJ2-2,TRBV19,CASSTRGQGNTGELFF,TGTGCCAGTAGTACGAGAGGACAGGGGAACACCGGGGAGCTGTTTTTT
.,TRBD2,TRBJ2-5,TRBV27,CASSMGLPGRGAETQYF,TGTGCCAGCAGTATGGGATTACCCGGGAGGGGGGCAGAGACCCAGTACTTC
.,TRBD1,TRBJ2-1,TRBV6-1,CASSTTRGQGNEQFF,TGTGCCAGCAGTACAACACGGGGACAGGGCAATGAGCAGTTCTTC
.,.,TRBJ2-3,TRBV5-1,CASSLAGSTDTQYF,TGCGCCAGCAGCTTGGCCGGTAGCACAGATACGCAGTATTTT
.,.,TRBJ2-7,TRBV7-7,CASSPSPQTEQYF,TGTGCCAGCAGCCCCTCCCCACAGACCGAGCAGTACTTC
.,TRBD2,TRBJ2-5,TRBV2,CASRLAGAIQETQYF,TGTGCCAGCCGACTAGCGGGGGCGATCCAAGAGACCCAGTACTTC
few,TRBD1,TRBJ1-2,TRBV7-2,CASSLADRAYGYTF,TGTGCCAGCAGCTTAGCGGACAGGGCGTATGGCTACACCTTC
.,TRBD1,TRBJ1-1,TRBV10-3,CAIQGQGVTEAFF,TGTGCCATTCAGGGACAGGGAGTAACTGAAGCTTTCTTT
.,.,TRBJ1-2,TRBV5-4,CASSLAGRGSYGYTF,TGTGCCAGCAGCTTGGCGGGCAGGGGTTCCTATGGCTACACCTTC
.,.,TRBJ2-7,TRBV11-2,CASNLGGREQYF,TGTGCCAGCAACCTCGGAGGTCGCGAGCAGTACTTC
.,.,TRBJ2-7,TRBV11-2,CASSPNARVLGEQYF,TGTGCCAGCAGCCCGAACGCCAGAGTCCTAGGCGAGCAGTACTTC
once,.,TRBJ1-6,TRBV11-2,CASSKLQGAVNSPLHF,TGTGCCAGCAGCAAACTACAGGGCGCGGTTAATTCACCCCTCCACTTT
.,.,TRBJ1-4,TRBV9,CASSPHSNEKLFF,TGTGCCAGCAGCCCCCATTCTAATGAAAAACTGTTTTTT
.,TRBD2,TRBJ2-3,TRBV6-5,CASSYREGTDTQYF,TGTGCCAGCAGCTACCGGGAGGGCACAGATACGCAGTATTTT
.,TRBD1,TRBJ1-3,TRBV9,CASSANRGSNTIYF,TGTGCCAGCAGCGCAAACAGGGGTTCGAACACCATATATTTT
once,TRBD1,TRBJ2-7,TRBV5-5,CASSFGQGGYEQYF,TGTGCCAGCAGCTTCGGACAGGGGGGGTACGAGCAGTACTTC
.,TRBD2,TRBJ2-5,TRBV5-1,CASSSTRASGGETQYF,TGCGCCAGCAGCTCGACCCGAGCTAGCGGGGGTGAGACCCAGTACTTC
.,TRBD1,TRBJ2-2,TRBV5-1,CASGGTGDVTGELFF,TGCGCCAGCGGCGGGACAGGGGATGTCACCGGGGAGCTGTTTTTT
.,.,TRBJ1-4,TRBV15,CATSAGDEKLFF,TGTGCCACCAGTGCAGGGGATGAAAAACTGTTTTTT
.,TRBD1,TRBJ1-4,TRBV6-6,CASSLPQGSNEKLFF,TGTGCCAGCAGTCTTCCACAGGGGAGTAATGAAAAACTGTTTTTT
.,TRBD2,TRBJ2-4,TRBV6-2/TRBV6-3,CASSQLPGLAGEGKNIQYF,TGTGCCAGCAGCCAACTACCGGGACTAGCGGGAGAGGGCAAAAACATTCAGTACTTC
.,.,TRBJ1-5,TRBV29-1,CSVETGSNQPQHF,TGCAGCGTTGAGACGGGGAGCAATCAGCCCCAGCATTTT
few,TRBD2,TRBJ2-1,TRBV7-9,CASSSLGGGASNEQFF,TGTGCCAGCAGCTCCTTGGGCGGGGGGGCCAGCAATGAGCAGTTCTTC
.,TRBD1,TRBJ1-1,TRBV5-5,CASSWNGLPVAGGGNTEAFF,TGTGCCAGCAGCTGGAACGGATTGCCGGTGGCAGGGGGCGGGAACACTGAAGCTTTCTTT
.,TRBD1,TRBJ1-1,TRBV5-1,CASSLAADRVMTEAFF,TGCGCCAGCAGCTTGGCAGCGGACAGGGTAATGACTGAAGCTTTCTTT
.,.,TRBJ2-3,TRBV5-1,CASSLDLGPASTDTQYF,TGCGCCAGCAGCTTAGACCTGGGGCCGGCGAGCACAGATACGCAGTATTTT
.,TRBD2,TRBJ2-7,TRBV4-1,CASSHLGEGGSYEQYF,TGCGCCAGCAGCCACCTGGGGGAGGGAGGGTCCTACGAGCAGTACTTC
.,.,TRBJ2-7,TRBV6-5,CASTSGVLSYEQYF,TGTGCCAGCACCTCAGGGGTCCTGTCCTACGAGCAGTACTTC
.,TRBD2,TRBJ2-5,TRBV5-6,CASSSTSGGETQYF,TGTGCCAGCAGCTCGACTAGCGGGGGAGAGACCCAGTACTTC
.,.,TRBJ2-1,TRBV21-1,CASSKVGTGVSDEQFF,TGTGCCAGCAGCAAAGTAGGGACAGGGGTCTCGGATGAGCAGTTCTTC
few,TRBD1,TRBJ1-5,TRBV7-2,CASSKTGLKQPQHF,TGTGCCAGCAGCAAGACAGGGCTGAAGCAGCCCCAGCATTTT
.,.,TRBJ1-4,TRBV27,CASSPRQINEKLFF,TGTGCCAGCAGTCCAAGACAGATTAATGAAAAACTGTTTTTT
.,.,TRBJ2-7,TRBV7-6,CASSPGLASEQYF,TGTGCCAGCAGTCCAGGGTTGGCGAGCGAGCAGTACTTC
.,TRBD2,TRBJ2-2,TRBV9,CASNRLGTSAGELFF,TGTGCCAGCAACAGACTTGGGACTAGCGCCGGGGAGCTGTTTTTT
.,.,TRBJ1-2,TRBV5-6,CASSLAVGYTF,TGTGCCAGCAGCTTGGCCGTTGGCTACACCTTC
.,.,TRBJ2-7,TRBV4-3,CASSPTGSSYEQYF,TGCGCCAGCAGCCCTACAGGGAGCTCCTACGAGCAGTACTTC
.,TRBD1,TRBJ1-2,TRBV30,CASSRGRRGHGYTF,TGTGCCTCCTCTCGAGGCCGCAGGGGGCACGGCTACACCTTC
.,.,TRBJ2-2,TRBV7-3,CASSLITAGELFF,TGTGCCAGCAGCCTAATAACGGCCGGGGAGCTGTTTTTT
.,.,TRBJ2-7,TRBV9,CASRHAGLTSYEQYF,TGTGCCAGCAGGCATGCGGGCCTAACCTCCTACGAGCAGTACTTC
.,TRBD1,TRBJ1-1,TRBV18,CASSPPTGVNTEAFF,TGTGCCAGCTCACCACCGACAGGGGTAAACACTGAAGCTTTCTTT
.,.,TRBJ2-2,TRBV9,CASSRDEGLGGELFF,TGTGCCAGCAGCAGAGACGAGGGCCTAGGCGGGGAGCTGTTTTTT
.,.,TRBJ1-3,TRBV3-1/TRBV3-2,CASAFRGNTIYF,TGTGCCAGCGCCTTCAGGGGAAACACCATATATTTT
.,.,TRBJ2-5,TRBV3-1/TRBV3-2,CASSQDGTPQETQYF,TGTGCCAGCAGCCAAGATGGGACTCCCCAAGAGACCCAGTACTTC
.,.,TRBJ1-3,TRBV24-1,CAARDNSGNTIYF,TGTGCCGCAAGGGACAACTCTGGAAACACCATATATTTT
.,.,TRBJ2-7,TRBV5-1,CASSSGGESNEQYF,TGCGCCAGCTCATCAGGAGGGGAGTCCAACGAGCAGTACTTC
.,.,TRBJ2-3,TRBV15,CATSRLLDDTQYF,TGTGCCACCAGCAGGCTCCTAGATGATACGCAGTATTTT
.,TRBD1,TRBJ2-1,TRBV5-8,CASSLGQVVYNEQFF,TGTGCCAGCAGCCTCGGACAGGTGGTCTACAATGAGCAGTTCTTC
.,TRBD2,TRBJ2-2,TRBV7-2,CASRGGAGAGTGELFF,TGTGCCAGCAGGGGGGGAGCGGGAGCAGGGACCGGGGAGCTGTTTTTT
.,TRBD1,TRBJ1-1,TRBV5-1,CASSLTGGGSTEAFF,TGCGCCAGCAGCTTAACAGGGGGCGGGAGCACTGAAGCTTTCTTT
.,.,TRBJ1-5,TRBV6-5,CASRRVPGGDQPQHF,TGTGCCAGCAGGCGGGTCCCCGGGGGGGACCAGCCCCAGCATTTT
few,.,TRBJ1-2,TRBV7-2,CASSSNSGYGYTF,TGTGCCAGCAGCTCGAACAGTGGGTATGGCTACACCTTC
few,TRBD2,TRBJ2-1,TRBV4-3,CASSRGTSGINNEQFF,TGCGCCAGCAGCCGGGGGACTAGCGGGATAAACAATGAGCAGTTCTTC
.,TRBD2,TRBJ2-3,TRBV5-6,CASSLGLAADTQYF,TGTGCCAGCAGCCTGGGACTAGCTGCAGATACGCAGTATTTT
once,TRBD2,TRBJ2-7,TRBV14,CASSQVRGRYHEQYF,TGTGCCAGCAGCCAAGTTCGCGGGAGGTACCACGAGCAGTACTTC
.,.,TRBJ2-1,TRBV11-3,CASSSGPRGEDRNEQFF,TGTGCCAGCAGCTCAGGACCGCGTGGGGAGGATCGCAATGAGCAGTTCTTC
.,.,TRBJ1-1,TRBV30,CAWGEGLGGVAFF,TGTGCCTGGGGGGAGGGATTAGGAGGGGTAGCTTTCTTT
.,.,TRBJ2-1,TRBV27,CASSFDSNEQFF,TGTGCCAGCAGTTTTGACAGTAATGAGCAGTTCTTC